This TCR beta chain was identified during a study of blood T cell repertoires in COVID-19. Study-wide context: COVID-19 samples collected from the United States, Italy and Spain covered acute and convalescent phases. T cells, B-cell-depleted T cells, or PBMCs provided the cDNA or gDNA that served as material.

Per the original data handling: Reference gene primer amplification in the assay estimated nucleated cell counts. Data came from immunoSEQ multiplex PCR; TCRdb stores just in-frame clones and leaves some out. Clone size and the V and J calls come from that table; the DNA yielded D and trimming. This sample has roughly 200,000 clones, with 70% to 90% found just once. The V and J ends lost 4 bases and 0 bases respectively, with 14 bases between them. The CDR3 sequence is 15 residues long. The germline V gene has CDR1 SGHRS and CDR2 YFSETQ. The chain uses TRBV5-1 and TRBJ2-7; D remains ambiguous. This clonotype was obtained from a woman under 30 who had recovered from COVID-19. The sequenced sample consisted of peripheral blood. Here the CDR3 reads CASSSHGPVSYEQYF. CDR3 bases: TGCGCCAGCAGCAGCCATGGTCCGGTCTCCTACGAGCAGTACTTC.